This T cell receptor (beta chain) emerged from a study of T cells in localized non-small cell lung cancer. This clone has only a few counts. What it recognizes is unknown. General study results and limits: Appearances in adjacent lung were noted for a median approximately 52 of the top 100 tumor clones. A denser population of T cells in blood accompanied longer overall survival. Adjacent uninvolved lung had the highest clonality, suggesting focused antigen responses. Owing to sequencing of a solitary tumor region, heterogeneity cannot be discounted.

V dropped 7 bases and J dropped 0 bases, with 11 bases sitting between them. This CDR3 is built from 15 residues. Per germline, CDR1 SGDLS and CDR2 YYNGEE. The data were produced by immunoSEQ multiplex PCR, yet TCRdb's version contains in-frame clones alone and is incomplete. This sample yields over 2,000 clones, of which more than 20% are seen a single time; about 14% belongs to the top ten. The source material was lung tumor tissue, sampled before any cancer treatment. The receptor was derived from a woman between 40 and 69 years old with stage II squamous cell lung carcinoma. The chain employs TRBV9 and TRBJ2-6; D unclear. The CDR3 bases are TGTGCCAGCTCCGGCGCCAGCTCTGGGGCCAACGTCCTGACTTTC. Its protein product is CASSGASSGANVLTF.